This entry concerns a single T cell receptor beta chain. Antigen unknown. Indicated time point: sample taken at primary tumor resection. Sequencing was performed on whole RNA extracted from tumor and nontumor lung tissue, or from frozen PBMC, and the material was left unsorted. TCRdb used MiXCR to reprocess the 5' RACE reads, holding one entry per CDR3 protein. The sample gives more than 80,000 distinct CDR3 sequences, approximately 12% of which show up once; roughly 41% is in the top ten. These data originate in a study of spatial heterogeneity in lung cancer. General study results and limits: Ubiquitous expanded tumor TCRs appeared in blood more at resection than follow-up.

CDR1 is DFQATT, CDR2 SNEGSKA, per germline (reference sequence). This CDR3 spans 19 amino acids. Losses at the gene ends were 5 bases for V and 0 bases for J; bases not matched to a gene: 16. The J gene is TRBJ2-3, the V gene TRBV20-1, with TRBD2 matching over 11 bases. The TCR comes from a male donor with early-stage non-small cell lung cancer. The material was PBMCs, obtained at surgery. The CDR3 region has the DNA TGCAGTGCTCGAGGACAGGGCGGGACTAGCGGTACTAGCACAGATACGCAGTATTTT. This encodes CSARGQGGTSGTSTDTQYF.